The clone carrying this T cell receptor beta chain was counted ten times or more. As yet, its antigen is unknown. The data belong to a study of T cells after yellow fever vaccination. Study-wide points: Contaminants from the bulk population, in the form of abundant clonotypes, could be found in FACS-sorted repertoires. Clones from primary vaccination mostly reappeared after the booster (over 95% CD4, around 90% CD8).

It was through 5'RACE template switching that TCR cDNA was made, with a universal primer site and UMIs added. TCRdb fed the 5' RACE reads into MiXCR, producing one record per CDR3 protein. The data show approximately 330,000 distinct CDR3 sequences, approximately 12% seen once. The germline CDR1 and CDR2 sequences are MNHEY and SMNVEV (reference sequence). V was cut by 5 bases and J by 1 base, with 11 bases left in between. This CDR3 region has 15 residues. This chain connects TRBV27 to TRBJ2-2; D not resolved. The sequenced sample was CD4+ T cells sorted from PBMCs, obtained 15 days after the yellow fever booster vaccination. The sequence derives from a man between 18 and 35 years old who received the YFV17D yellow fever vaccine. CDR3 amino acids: CASSPLGLNTGELFF. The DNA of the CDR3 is TGTGCCAGCAGTCCCTTGGGCTTGAACACCGGGGAGCTGTTTTTT.